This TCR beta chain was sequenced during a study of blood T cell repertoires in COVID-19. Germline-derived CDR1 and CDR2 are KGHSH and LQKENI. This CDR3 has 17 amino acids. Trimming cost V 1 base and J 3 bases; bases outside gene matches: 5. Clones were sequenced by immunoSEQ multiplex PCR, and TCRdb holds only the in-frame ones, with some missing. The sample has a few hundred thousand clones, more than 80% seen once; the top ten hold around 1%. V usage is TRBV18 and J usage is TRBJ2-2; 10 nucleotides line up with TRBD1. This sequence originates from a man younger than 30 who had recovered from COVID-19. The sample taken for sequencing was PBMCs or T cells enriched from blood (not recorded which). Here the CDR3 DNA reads TGTGCCAGCTCACCACGGTTCGGGACAGGGGACACCGGGGAGCTGTTTTTT. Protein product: CASSPRFGTGDTGELFF.